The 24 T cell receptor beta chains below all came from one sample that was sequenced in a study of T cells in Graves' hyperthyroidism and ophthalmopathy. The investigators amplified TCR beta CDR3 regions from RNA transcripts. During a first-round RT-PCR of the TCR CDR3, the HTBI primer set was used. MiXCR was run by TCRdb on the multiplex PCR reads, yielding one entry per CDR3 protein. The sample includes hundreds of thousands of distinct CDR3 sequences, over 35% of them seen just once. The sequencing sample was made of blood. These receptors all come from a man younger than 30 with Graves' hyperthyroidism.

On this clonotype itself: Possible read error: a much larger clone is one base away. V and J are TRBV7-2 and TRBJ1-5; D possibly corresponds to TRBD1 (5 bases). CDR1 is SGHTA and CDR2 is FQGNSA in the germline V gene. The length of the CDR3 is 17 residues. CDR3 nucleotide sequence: TGTGCCAGCAGCTTAGCGTGGGGGGAGGGGAGCAATCAGCTCCAGCATTTT. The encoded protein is CASSLAWGEGSNQLQHF.

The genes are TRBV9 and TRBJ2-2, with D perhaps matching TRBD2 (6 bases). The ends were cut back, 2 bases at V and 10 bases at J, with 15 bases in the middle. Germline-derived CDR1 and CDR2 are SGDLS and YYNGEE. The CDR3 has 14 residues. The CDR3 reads CASSVGTAGEELFF. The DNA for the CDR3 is TGTGCCAGCAGCGTCGGGACTGCCGGCGAGGAGCTGTTTTTT. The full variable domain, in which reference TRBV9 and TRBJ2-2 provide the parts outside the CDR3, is DSGVTQTPKHLITATGQRVTLRCSPRSGDLSVYWYQQSLDQGLQFLIQYYNGEERAKGNILERFSAQQFPDLHSELNLSSLELGDSALYFCASSVGTAGEELFFGEGSRLTVL.

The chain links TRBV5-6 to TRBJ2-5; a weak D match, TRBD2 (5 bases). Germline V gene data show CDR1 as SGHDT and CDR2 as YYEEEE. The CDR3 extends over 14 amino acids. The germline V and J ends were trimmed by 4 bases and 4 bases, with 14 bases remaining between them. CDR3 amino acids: CASSVLRAGETQYF. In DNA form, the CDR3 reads TGTGCCAGCAGCGTTCTGAGGGCCGGAGAGACCCAGTACTTC.

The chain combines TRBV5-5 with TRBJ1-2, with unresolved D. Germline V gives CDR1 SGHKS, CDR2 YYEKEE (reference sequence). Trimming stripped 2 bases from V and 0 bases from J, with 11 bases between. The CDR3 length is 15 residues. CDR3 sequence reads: CASSFLSGSNYGYTF. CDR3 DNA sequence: TGTGCCAGCAGCTTTCTGTCCGGTTCTAACTATGGCTACACCTTC.

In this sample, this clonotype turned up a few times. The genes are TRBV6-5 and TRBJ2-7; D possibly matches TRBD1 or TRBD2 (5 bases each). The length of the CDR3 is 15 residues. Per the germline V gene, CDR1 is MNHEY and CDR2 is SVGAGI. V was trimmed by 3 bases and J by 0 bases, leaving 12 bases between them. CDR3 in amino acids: CASSYLAGSSYEQYF. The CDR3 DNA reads TGTGCCAGCAGTTATCTGGCAGGGAGCTCCTACGAGCAGTACTTC.

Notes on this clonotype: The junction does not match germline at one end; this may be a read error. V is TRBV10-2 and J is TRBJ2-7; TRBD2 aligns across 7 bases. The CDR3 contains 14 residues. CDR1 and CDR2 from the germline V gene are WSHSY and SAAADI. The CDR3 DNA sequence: TGTGCCAGCGGCGTAACAGCGGGGACCTACGAGCAGTACTTC. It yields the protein CASGVTAGTYEQYF.

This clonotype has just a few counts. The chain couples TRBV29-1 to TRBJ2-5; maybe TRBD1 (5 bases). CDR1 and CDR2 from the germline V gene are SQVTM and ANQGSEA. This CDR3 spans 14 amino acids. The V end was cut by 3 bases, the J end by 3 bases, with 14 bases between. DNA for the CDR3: TGCAGCGTTGATCCGGGTGAAGGGGAAGAGACCCAGTACTTC. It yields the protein CSVDPGEGEETQYF. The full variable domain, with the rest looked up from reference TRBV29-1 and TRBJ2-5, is SAVISQKPSRDICQRGTSLTIQCQVDSQVTMMFWYRQQPGQSLTLIATANQGSEATYESGFVIDKFPISRPNLTFSTLTVSNMSPEDSSIYLCSVDPGEGEETQYFGPGTRLLVL.

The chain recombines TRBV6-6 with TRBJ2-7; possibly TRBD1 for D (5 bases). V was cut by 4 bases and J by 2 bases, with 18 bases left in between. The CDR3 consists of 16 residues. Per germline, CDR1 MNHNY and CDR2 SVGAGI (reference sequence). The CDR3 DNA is TGTGCCAGCAGTTTTTTCCAAGGCAGGGCAACCTACGAGCAGTACTTC. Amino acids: CASSFFQGRATYEQYF.

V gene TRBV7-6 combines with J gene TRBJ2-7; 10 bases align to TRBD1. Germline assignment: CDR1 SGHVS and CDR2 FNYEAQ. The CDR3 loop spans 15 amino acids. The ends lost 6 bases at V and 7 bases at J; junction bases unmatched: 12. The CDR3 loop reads CASSEDRGAGNEQYF. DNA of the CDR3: TGTGCCAGCAGTGAGGACAGGGGGGCTGGCAATGAGCAGTACTTC.

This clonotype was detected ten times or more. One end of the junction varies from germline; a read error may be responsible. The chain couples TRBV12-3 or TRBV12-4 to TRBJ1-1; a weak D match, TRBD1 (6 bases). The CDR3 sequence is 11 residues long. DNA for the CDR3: TGTGCCAGCAGCTCACGTGAGGGACAAGTCTTT. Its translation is CASSSREGQVF.

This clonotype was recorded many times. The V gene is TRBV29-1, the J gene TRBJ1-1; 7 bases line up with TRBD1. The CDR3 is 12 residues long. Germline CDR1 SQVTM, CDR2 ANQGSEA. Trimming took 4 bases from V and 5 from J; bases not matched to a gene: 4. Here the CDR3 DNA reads TGCAGCGTTGGGAGGGGGCGGACTGAAGCTTTCTTT. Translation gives CSVGRGRTEAFF.

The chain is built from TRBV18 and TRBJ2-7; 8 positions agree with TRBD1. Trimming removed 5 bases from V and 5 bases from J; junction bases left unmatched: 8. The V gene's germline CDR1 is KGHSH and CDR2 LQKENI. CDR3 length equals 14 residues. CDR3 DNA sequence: TGTGCCAGCTCAGCCGGACAGGGTTTCCACGAGCAGTACTTC. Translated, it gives CASSAGQGFHEQYF.

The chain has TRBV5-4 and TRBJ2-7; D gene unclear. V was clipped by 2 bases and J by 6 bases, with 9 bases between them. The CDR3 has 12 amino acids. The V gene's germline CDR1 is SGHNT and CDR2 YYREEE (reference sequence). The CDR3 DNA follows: TGTGCCAGCAGCTTCGGAGACACCGAGCAGTACTTC. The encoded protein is CASSFGDTEQYF.

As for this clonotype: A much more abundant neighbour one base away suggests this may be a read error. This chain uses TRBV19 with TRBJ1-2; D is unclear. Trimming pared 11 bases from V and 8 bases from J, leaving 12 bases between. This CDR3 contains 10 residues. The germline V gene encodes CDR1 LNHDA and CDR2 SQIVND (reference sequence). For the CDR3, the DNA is TGTGCCGGTCTGGGCTGGGGCTACACCTTC. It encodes CAGLGWGYTF.

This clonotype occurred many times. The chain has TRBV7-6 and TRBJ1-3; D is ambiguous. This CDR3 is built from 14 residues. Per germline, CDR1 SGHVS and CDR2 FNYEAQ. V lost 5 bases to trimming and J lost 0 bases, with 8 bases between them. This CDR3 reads CASSPRYSGNTIYF. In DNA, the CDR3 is TGTGCCAGCAGCCCGCGGTACTCTGGAAACACCATATATTTT.

The CDR3 is CASTPTGVPTEAFF. CDR3 nucleotides: TGTGCCAGCACCCCAACGGGGGTCCCCACTGAAGCTTTCTTT. The V gene is TRBV7-2, the J gene TRBJ1-1, with D possibly being TRBD1 (5 bases). The CDR3 spans 14 residues. CDR1 and CDR2 (germline): SGHTA, FQGNSA. Trimming left V 7 bases short and J 4 bases short, with 16 bases between.

The chain's CDR3 is CASSLVSGTTYEQYF. CDR3 DNA sequence: TGCGCCAGCAGCTTGGTTTCCGGGACTACCTACGAGCAGTACTTC. The chain couples TRBV5-1 to TRBJ2-7; TRBD2 aligns across 7 bases. Germline V gives CDR1 SGHRS, CDR2 YFSETQ. V lost 0 bases and J lost 2; bases outside the gene matches: 5. This CDR3 contains 15 residues.

This CDR3 reads CASAAGGPGEQYF. CDR3 DNA: TGTGCCAGCGCCGCGGGAGGGCCTGGGGAGCAGTACTTC. The chain uses TRBV7-2 and TRBJ2-7; 9 nucleotides line up with TRBD2. Trimming removed 8 bases from V and 7 bases from J; junction bases left unmatched: 9. Germline V lookup: CDR1 SGHTA, CDR2 FQGNSA. The CDR3 consists of 13 residues.

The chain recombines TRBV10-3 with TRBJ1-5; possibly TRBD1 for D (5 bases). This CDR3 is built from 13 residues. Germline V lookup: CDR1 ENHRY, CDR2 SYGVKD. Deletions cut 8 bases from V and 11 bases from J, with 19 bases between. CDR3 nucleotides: TGTGCCATCCGAGGGGCAGACCAAGAGACCCAGCATTTT. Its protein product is CAIRGADQETQHF.

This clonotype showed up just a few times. CDR3 sequence reads: CASSSKQGGHLNEKLFF. CDR3 bases: TGTGCCAGCAGCTCGAAGCAGGGGGGACATCTTAATGAAAAACTGTTTTTT. The rearrangement joins TRBV11-2 to TRBJ1-4; 7 nucleotides align to TRBD1. Germline CDR1 is SGHAT and CDR2 is FQNNGV. CDR3 length equals 17 residues. After removal of 4 bases from V and 4 bases from J, the junction contained 12 bases not matched to a gene. The whole variable domain, filled in from reference TRBV11-2 and TRBJ1-4, reads EAGVAQSPRYKIIEKRQSVAFWCNPISGHATLYWYQQILGQGPKLLIQFQNNGVVDDSQLPKDRFSAERLKGVDSTLKIQPAKLEDSAVYLCASSSKQGGHLNEKLFFGSGTQLSVL.

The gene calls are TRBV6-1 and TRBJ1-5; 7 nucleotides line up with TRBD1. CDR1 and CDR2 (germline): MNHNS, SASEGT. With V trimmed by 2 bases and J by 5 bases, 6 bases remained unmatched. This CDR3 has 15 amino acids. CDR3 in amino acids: CASSERPGGDQPQHF. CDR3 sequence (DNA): TGTGCCAGCAGTGAAAGGCCAGGGGGTGATCAGCCCCAGCATTTT.

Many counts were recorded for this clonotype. CDR3 sequence: CASIPGPNAYEQYF. Written as DNA, the CDR3 is TGTGCCAGCATCCCGGGACCGAACGCCTACGAGCAGTACTTC. The chain carries TRBV7-8 and TRBJ2-7; D may match TRBD1 or TRBD2 (5 bases each). The ends were cut back, 7 bases at V and 2 bases at J, with 15 bases in the middle. Germline CDR1 SGHVS, CDR2 FQNEAQ. There are 14 residues in the CDR3.

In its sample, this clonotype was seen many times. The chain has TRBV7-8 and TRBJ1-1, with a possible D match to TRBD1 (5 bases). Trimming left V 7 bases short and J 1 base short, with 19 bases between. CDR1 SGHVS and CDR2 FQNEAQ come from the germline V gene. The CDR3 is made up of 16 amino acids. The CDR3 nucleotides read TGTGCCAGCACCTCCCCTGGCGGGGGTCGGAACACTGAAGCTTTCTTT. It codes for CASTSPGGGRNTEAFF.

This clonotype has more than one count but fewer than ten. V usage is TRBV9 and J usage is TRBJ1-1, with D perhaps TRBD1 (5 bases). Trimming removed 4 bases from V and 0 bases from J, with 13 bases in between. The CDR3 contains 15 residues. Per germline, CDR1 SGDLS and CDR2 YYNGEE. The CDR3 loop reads CASSLYGGMNTEAFF. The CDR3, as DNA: TGTGCCAGCAGCCTCTACGGGGGAATGAACACTGAAGCTTTCTTT. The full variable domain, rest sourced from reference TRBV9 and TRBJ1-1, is DSGVTQTPKHLITATGQRVTLRCSPRSGDLSVYWYQQSLDQGLQFLIQYYNGEERAKGNILERFSAQQFPDLHSELNLSSLELGDSALYFCASSLYGGMNTEAFFGQGTRLTVV.